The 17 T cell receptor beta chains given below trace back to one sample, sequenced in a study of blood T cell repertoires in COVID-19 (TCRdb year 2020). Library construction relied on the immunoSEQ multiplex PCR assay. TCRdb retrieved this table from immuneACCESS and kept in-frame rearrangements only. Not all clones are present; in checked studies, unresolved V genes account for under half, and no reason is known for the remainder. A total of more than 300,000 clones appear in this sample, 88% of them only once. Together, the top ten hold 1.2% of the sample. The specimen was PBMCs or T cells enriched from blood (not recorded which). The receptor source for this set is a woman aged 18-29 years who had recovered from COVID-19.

The CDR3 DNA reads TGTGCCAGCAGCTTAGGGCAAACAGGGGACTCTGGCTACACCTTC. Translating gives CASSLGQTGDSGYTF. The rearrangement joins TRBV7-9 to TRBJ1-2, with 7 bases matching TRBD1. This CDR3 spans 15 amino acids. Trimming removed 1 base from V and 7 bases from J; junction bases left unmatched: 9. Per germline, CDR1 SEHNR and CDR2 FQNEAQ (reference sequence). Based on the CDR3 plus reference TRBV7-9 and TRBJ1-2, the full variable domain is DTGVSQNPRHKITKRGQNVTFRCDPISEHNRLYWYRQTLGQGPEFLTYFQNEAQLEKSRLLSDRFSAERPKGSFSTLEIQRTEQGDSAMYLCASSLGQTGDSGYTFGSGTRLTVV.

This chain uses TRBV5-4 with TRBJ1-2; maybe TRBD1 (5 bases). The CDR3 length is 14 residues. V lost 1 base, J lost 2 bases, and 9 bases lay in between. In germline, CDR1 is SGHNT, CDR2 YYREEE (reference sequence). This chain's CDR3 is CASSLKDTNYGYTF. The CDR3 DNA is TGTGCCAGCAGCTTGAAGGACACGAACTATGGCTACACCTTC.

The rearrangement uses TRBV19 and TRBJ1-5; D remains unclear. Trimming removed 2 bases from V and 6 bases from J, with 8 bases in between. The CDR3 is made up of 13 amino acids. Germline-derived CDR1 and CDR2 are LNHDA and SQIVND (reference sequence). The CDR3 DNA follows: TGTGCCAGTAGTATAAGAGGGCCTCAGCCCCAGCATTTT. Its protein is CASSIRGPQPQHF.

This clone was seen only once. The CDR3 loop reads CASSFLNQPQHF. CDR3 DNA sequence: TGTGCCAGTAGTTTCCTTAATCAGCCCCAGCATTTT. V and J are TRBV19 and TRBJ1-5, with no clear D. The CDR3 is 12 residues long. Per germline, CDR1 LNHDA and CDR2 SQIVND (reference sequence). V lost 5 bases and J 4 bases, leaving 6 bases between the germline ends.

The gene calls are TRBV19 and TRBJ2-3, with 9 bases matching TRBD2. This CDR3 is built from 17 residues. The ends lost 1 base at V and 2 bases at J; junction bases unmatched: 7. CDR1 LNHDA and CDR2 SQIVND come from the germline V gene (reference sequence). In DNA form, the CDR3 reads TGTGCCAGTAGTATAGTTCTAGCGGGAATTTCCACAGATACGCAGTATTTT. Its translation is CASSIVLAGISTDTQYF. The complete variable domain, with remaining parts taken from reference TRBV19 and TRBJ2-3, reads DGGITQSPKYLFRKEGQNVTLSCEQNLNHDAMYWYRQDPGQGLRLIYYSQIVNDFQKGDIAEGYSVSREKKESFPLTVTSAQKNPTAFYLCASSIVLAGISTDTQYFGPGTRLTVL.

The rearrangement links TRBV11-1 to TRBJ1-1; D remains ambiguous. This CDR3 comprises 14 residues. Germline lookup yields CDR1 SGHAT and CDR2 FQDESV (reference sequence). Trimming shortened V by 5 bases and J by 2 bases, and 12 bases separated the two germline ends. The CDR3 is CASSERGVNTEAFF. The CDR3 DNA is TGTGCCAGCAGCGAACGGGGTGTTAACACTGAAGCTTTCTTT.

CDR3 bases: TGCGCCAGCAGAGAAACAGGGACCGGGGAGCTGTTTTTT. This codes for CASRETGTGELFF. The chain is built from TRBV5-1 and TRBJ2-2; D possibly corresponds to TRBD1 (6 bases). The CDR3 sequence is 13 residues long. Germline CDR1 SGHRS, CDR2 YFSETQ. V lost 5 bases and J lost 5, with 10 bases in between.

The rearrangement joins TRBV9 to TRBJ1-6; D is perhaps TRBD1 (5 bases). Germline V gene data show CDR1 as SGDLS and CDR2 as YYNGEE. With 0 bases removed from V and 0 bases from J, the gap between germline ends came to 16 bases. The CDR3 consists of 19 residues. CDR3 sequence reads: CASSVEGTSGSSYNSPLHF. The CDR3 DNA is TGTGCCAGCAGCGTAGAAGGGACGTCCGGGAGCTCCTATAATTCACCCCTCCACTTT.

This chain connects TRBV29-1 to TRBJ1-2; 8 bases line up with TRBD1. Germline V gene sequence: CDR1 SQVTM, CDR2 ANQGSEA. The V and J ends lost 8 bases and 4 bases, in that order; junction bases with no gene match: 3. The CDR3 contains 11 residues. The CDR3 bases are TGCAGCACTGGACAGGGCTATGGCTACACCTTC. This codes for CSTGQGYGYTF.

The CDR3 reads CASSLDGLQPQHF. The CDR3 nucleotides read TGTGCCAGCAGCTTAGACGGTTTACAGCCCCAGCATTTT. V and J are TRBV11-1 and TRBJ1-5; the D is unclear. This CDR3 contains 13 residues. V dropped 1 base and J dropped 7 bases, with 8 bases sitting between them. Germline assignment: CDR1 SGHAT and CDR2 FQDESV (reference sequence).

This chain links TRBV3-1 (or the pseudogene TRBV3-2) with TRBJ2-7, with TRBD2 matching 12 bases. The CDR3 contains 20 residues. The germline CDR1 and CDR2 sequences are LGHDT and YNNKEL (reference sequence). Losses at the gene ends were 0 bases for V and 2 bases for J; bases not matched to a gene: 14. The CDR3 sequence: CASSQDLTTSGGRSAYEQYF. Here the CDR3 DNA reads TGTGCCAGCAGCCAAGATCTGACGACTAGCGGGGGACGTTCGGCCTACGAGCAGTACTTC.

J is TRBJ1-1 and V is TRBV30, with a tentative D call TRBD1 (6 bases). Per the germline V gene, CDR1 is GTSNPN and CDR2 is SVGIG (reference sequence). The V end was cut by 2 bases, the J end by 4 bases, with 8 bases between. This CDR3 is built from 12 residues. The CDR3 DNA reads TGTGCCTGGAGTACAGGGACCACTGAAGCTTTCTTT. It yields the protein CAWSTGTTEAFF.

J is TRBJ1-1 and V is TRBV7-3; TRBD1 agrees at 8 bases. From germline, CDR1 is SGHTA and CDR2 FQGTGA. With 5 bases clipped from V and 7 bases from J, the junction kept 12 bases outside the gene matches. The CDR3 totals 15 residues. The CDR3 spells CASSPGGPGGFEAFF. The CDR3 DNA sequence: TGTGCCAGCAGCCCGGGGGGTCCAGGGGGCTTTGAAGCTTTCTTT.

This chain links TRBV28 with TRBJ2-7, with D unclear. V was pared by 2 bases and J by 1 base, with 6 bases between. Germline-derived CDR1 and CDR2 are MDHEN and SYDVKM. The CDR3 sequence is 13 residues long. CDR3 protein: CASSLPLSYEQYF. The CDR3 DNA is TGTGCCAGCAGTTTACCCTTGTCCTACGAGCAGTACTTC.

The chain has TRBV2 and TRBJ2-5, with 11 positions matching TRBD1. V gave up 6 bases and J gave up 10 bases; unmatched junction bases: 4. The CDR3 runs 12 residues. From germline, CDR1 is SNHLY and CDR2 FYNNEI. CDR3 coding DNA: TGTGCCAGCAGAGCCGGGACAGGGGGCCAGTACTTC. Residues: CASRAGTGGQYF.

The CDR3 nucleotides read TGCGCCAGCAGCTTGCAGGGGGGATTTAACACTGAAGCTTTCTTT. Amino acids: CASSLQGGFNTEAFF. The gene calls are TRBV5-1 and TRBJ1-1; TRBD1 matches 7 bases. With 1 base clipped from V and 2 bases from J, the junction kept 5 bases outside the gene matches. Germline V gene sequence: CDR1 SGHRS, CDR2 YFSETQ. This CDR3 comprises 15 residues.

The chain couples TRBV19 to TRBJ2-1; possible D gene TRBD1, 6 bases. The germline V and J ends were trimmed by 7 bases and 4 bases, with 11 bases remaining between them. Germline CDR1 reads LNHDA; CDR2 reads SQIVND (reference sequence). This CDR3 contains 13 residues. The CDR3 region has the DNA TGTGCCAGTACACCTACAGGGTACAATGAGCAGTTCTTC. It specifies CASTPTGYNEQFF.